The 19 T cell receptor beta chains given below trace back to one sample, sequenced in a study of shared clonotypes between healthy human individuals. The repertoire was sequenced with immunoSEQ multiplex PCR; TCRdb's copy has only in-frame clones and lacks some. The table shows millions of clones, with 85% to 95% occurring only once. Sequenced material: naive CD4+ T cells from PBMCs. The subset: CD45RA+ positively selected. These receptors came from a man younger than 35 in good health. Some clones in this sample may be carry-over from other donors' samples.

The chain has TRBV4-2 and TRBJ2-5; 9 positions match TRBD2. This CDR3 is built from 20 residues. Trimming took 4 bases from V and 4 from J; bases not matched to a gene: 22. Germline V gene sequence: CDR1 LGHNA, CDR2 YNFKEQ. The DNA for the CDR3 is TGTGCCAGCAGCCTGGATAAGGGGCGTAGGGCTAGCGGGATGGGAGAGACCCAGTACTTC. It specifies CASSLDKGRRASGMGETQYF.

The V call is TRBV4-3, the J call TRBJ1-2, with a tentative D call TRBD1 (6 bases). Trimming left V 1 base short and J 4 bases short, with 10 bases between. Germline V CDR1 and CDR2: LGHNA, YSLEER. The CDR3 spans 14 residues. The CDR3 protein is CASSQGMDSYGYTF. CDR3 DNA: TGCGCCAGCAGCCAAGGGATGGACAGCTATGGCTACACCTTC.

The chain has TRBV7-9 and TRBJ2-2; D is undetermined. This CDR3 region has 15 residues. V was clipped by 5 bases and J by 3 bases, with 13 bases between them. Germline assignment: CDR1 SEHNR and CDR2 FQNEAQ (reference sequence). CDR3 nucleotides: TGTGCCAGCAGCAACGAAAGGCGGTACACCGGGGAGCTGTTTTTT. It translates to CASSNERRYTGELFF.

V usage is TRBV5-1 and J usage is TRBJ2-7; D unresolved. CDR3 length: 15 residues. V lost 4 bases, J lost 2 bases, and 16 bases lay in between. Germline V gives CDR1 SGHRS, CDR2 YFSETQ. The CDR3 is CASSPSQSITYEQYF. CDR3 in DNA: TGCGCCAGCAGCCCCTCCCAGAGCATCACCTACGAGCAGTACTTC.

This clone came up once. This chain links TRBV27 with TRBJ1-1; no clear D gene. V lost 3 bases to trimming and J lost 4 bases, with 21 bases between them. In germline, CDR1 is MNHEY, CDR2 SMNVEV (reference sequence). This CDR3 contains 17 residues. CDR3 sequence: CASSFRRAQTARTEAFF. The CDR3 nucleotides read TGTGCCAGCAGTTTCCGTCGTGCGCAGACGGCCCGCACTGAAGCTTTCTTT.

The CDR3 sequence: CASSLGAGLYEQYF. DNA of the CDR3: TGTGCCAGCAGCTTAGGGGCAGGGCTCTACGAGCAGTACTTC. The genes are TRBV7-2 and TRBJ2-7; possibly TRBD1 for D (5 bases). The germline gives CDR1 SGHTA, CDR2 FQGNSA. The ends were cut back, 1 base at V and 3 bases at J, with 10 bases in the middle. CDR3 length: 14 amino acids.

With respect to this clone: In the same sample, other DNA sequences code for this CDR3. The V call is TRBV6-1, the J call TRBJ1-5, with D possibly matching TRBD1 (6 bases). Germline CDR1 MNHNS, CDR2 SASEGT. The length of the CDR3 is 13 residues. Between the trimmed V and J ends, which lost 6 bases and 4 bases, there was a span of 10 bases. CDR3 sequence: CASRGQINQPQHF. The CDR3 nucleotides are TGTGCCAGCAGAGGACAGATAAATCAGCCCCAGCATTTT.

The V call is TRBV28, the J call TRBJ2-4, with 10 bases identical to TRBD1. The CDR3 is 14 residues long. Germline V gene data show CDR1 as MDHEN and CDR2 as SYDVKM. V shed 6 bases and J 7 bases; nucleotides not matched to a gene: 6. In DNA form, the CDR3 reads TGTGCCAGCAGCACTCCGGGACAGGGGAACATTCAGTACTTC. Translating it yields CASSTPGQGNIQYF.

The J gene is TRBJ2-1, the V gene TRBV20-1; D may match TRBD1 or TRBD2 (5 bases each). Germline CDR1 reads DFQATT; CDR2 reads SNEGSKA (reference sequence). V lost 5 bases and J lost 12, with 11 bases in between. CDR3 length equals 10 residues. The CDR3 DNA follows: TGCAGTGCTGGGGACGCCGCGCAGTTCTTC. It is translated as CSAGDAAQFF.

The genes are TRBV6-5 and TRBJ1-1; D not resolved. Germline loops: CDR1 MNHEY, CDR2 SVGAGI. V lost 7 bases to trimming and J lost 4 bases, with 16 bases between them. The CDR3 runs 14 residues. The CDR3 here is CASNQGPASTEAFF. DNA for the CDR3: TGTGCCAGCAACCAAGGGCCGGCGTCCACTGAAGCTTTCTTT.

This chain joins TRBV28 and TRBJ1-1; D is undetermined. This CDR3 region has 15 residues. V was clipped by 6 bases and J by 4 bases, with 18 bases between them. Per the germline V gene, CDR1 is MDHEN and CDR2 is SYDVKM. The CDR3 nucleotides are TGTGCCAGCAGCCCCCTGATGTTTTTAAGCACTGAAGCTTTCTTT. It specifies CASSPLMFLSTEAFF.

J is TRBJ2-7 and V is TRBV6-1, with TRBD1 matching over 9 bases. Per germline, CDR1 MNHNS and CDR2 SASEGT. CDR3 length: 15 residues. With 7 bases clipped from V and 3 bases from J, the junction kept 10 bases outside the gene matches. In DNA, the CDR3 is TGTGCCAGCAAGATAGGACAGGGGAGGTACTACGAGCAGTACTTC. Protein: CASKIGQGRYYEQYF.

V is TRBV19 and J is TRBJ2-3, with no clear D. V shed 5 bases and J shed 4 bases, with 16 bases lying between them. CDR1 is LNHDA and CDR2 is SQIVND in the germline V gene (reference sequence). The length of the CDR3 is 15 residues. The CDR3 nucleotides read TGTGCCAGTAGTCCCGGTCAGGAGCCCGCAGATACGCAGTATTTT. Its translation is CASSPGQEPADTQYF.

The V gene is TRBV9, the J gene TRBJ2-7, with D unresolved. The CDR3 length is 15 residues. Germline CDR1 SGDLS, CDR2 YYNGEE. V was cut by 4 bases and J by 6 bases, with 20 bases left in between. This CDR3 reads CASSPRKARAAEQYF. CDR3 nucleotide sequence: TGTGCCAGCAGCCCCCGAAAGGCTAGGGCTGCCGAGCAGTACTTC.

The rearrangement links TRBV7-7 to TRBJ2-1; 12 bases agree with TRBD1. The CDR3 is 15 amino acids. From germline, CDR1 is SSHAT and CDR2 FNYEAQ (reference sequence). The V segment lost 5 bases and the J segment 7 bases; nucleotides outside the gene matches: 6. The CDR3 here is CASSPGTGGLNEQFF. The CDR3 DNA follows: TGTGCCAGCAGCCCCGGGACAGGGGGCTTAAATGAGCAGTTCTTC.

V usage is TRBV7-3 and J usage is TRBJ2-3; 9 bases are a match to TRBD1. The V gene end was trimmed by 5 bases and the J gene end by 3 bases; junction bases not matched to a gene: 15. This CDR3 spans 18 amino acids. Germline V gene sequence: CDR1 SGHTA, CDR2 FQGTGA. The CDR3: CASSPVPGTGNGTDTQYF. CDR3 coding DNA: TGTGCCAGCAGCCCAGTGCCCGGGACAGGGAATGGGACAGATACGCAGTATTTT.

This clone was seen a few times. Different DNA sequences within this sample yield the same CDR3. The chain combines TRBV2 with TRBJ1-1, with no clear D. Trimming took off 6 bases at V and 4 bases at J, with 3 bases between the two ends. The CDR3 is 10 amino acids. Germline V gives CDR1 SNHLY, CDR2 FYNNEI. This CDR3 is CASRSTEAFF. The CDR3 nucleotides read TGTGCCAGCAGGAGCACTGAAGCTTTCTTT.

This clone appeared once. The chain recombines TRBV13 with TRBJ2-7; 10 nucleotides line up with TRBD1. The CDR3 is made up of 19 amino acids. The ends lost 1 base at V and 3 bases at J; junction bases unmatched: 15. CDR1 is PRHDT, CDR2 FYEKMQ, per germline (reference sequence). This chain's CDR3 is CASSLARDRGIPRDYEQYF. Here the CDR3 DNA reads TGTGCCAGCAGCTTAGCCCGGGACAGGGGAATCCCAAGGGACTACGAGCAGTACTTC.

This rearrangement joins TRBV7-3 to TRBJ2-1; D might be TRBD1 (6 bases). The ends were cut back, 3 bases at V and 7 bases at J, with 13 bases in the middle. Germline V gives CDR1 SGHTA, CDR2 FQGTGA. The CDR3 totals 14 residues. The CDR3 loop is CASSFGGWRNEQFF. CDR3 DNA: TGTGCCAGCAGCTTTGGGGGCTGGAGGAATGAGCAGTTCTTC.